The source of this TCR beta chain is a study of EBV T-cell therapy then PD-1 blockade in nasopharyngeal carcinoma. TCRdb's copy holds only in-frame clones and misses some; the assay was immunoSEQ multiplex PCR. Among roughly 16,000 clones listed, approximately 83% were seen once. This clone was seen more than once but under ten times. Its specificity is not known. The CDR3 runs 10 residues. Germline V CDR1 and CDR2: MNHNY, SVGAGI (reference sequence). With 8 bases removed from V and 7 bases from J, the gap between germline ends came to 6 bases. Noted treatment: AdE1-LMPpoly-expanded autologous EBV-specific T-cell therapy followed by anti-PD-1 nivolumab.

This TCR was sampled from a man aged 35-49 years with nasopharyngeal carcinoma. The chain carries TRBV6-6 and TRBJ2-1; D unresolved. Sequenced here: CD8+ T cells from blood, sampled at day 0 from a patient whose treatment included autologous EBV-specific T cells and nivolumab. The CDR3 nucleotides are TGTGCCAGCGGCCCTAATGAGCAGTTCTTC. Encoded protein: CASGPNEQFF.